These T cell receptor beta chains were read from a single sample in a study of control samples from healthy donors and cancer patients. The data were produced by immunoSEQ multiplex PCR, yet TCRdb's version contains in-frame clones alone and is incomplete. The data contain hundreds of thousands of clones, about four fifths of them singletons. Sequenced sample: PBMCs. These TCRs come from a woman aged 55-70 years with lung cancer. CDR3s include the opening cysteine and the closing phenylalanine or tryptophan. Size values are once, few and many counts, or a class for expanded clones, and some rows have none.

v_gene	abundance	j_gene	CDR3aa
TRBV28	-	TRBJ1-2	CASSTQGGAYGYTF
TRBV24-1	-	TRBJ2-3	CATSDSRDLGSTDTQYF
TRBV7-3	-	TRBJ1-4	CASSLMGGDNEKLFF
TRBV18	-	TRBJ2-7	CASSPSYGGEQYF
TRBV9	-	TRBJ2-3	CASSVDQGVDTQYF
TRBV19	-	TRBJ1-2	CASPSMNYGYTF
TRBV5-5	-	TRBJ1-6	CASSLLATGASPLHF
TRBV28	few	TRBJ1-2	CASSELQGARGFGGYTF
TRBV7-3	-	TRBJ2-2	CASSLDGTSFAGELFF
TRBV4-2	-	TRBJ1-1	CASSQAERGGSEAFF
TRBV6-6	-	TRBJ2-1	CASWGSGGNEQFF
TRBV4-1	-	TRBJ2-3	CASSLAGRSTDTQYF
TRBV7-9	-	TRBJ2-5	CASSRNTGVQETQYF
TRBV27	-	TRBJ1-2	CASSLSSGNQGYTF
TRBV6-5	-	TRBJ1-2	CASSYSSRDTGGYTF
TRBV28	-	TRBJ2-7	CASSTLSGRARYEQYF
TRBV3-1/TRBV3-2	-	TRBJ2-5	CASSPLAGSSGAQYF
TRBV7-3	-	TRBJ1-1	CASSLTSGEAFF
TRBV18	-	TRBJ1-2	CASSPEGTYGYTF
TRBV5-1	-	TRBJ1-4	CASSFIPPGQAIATNEKLFF
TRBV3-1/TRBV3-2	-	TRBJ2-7	CASSQERTVQYF
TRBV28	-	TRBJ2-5	CASSLGDFTGGAGTQYF
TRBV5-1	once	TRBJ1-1	CASLEGTGGGTEAFF
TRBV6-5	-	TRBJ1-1	CASSYTGGNTEAFF
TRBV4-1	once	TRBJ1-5	CASSQVSTGGNQPQHF
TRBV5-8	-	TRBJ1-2	CASSIRTGSGRTGYTF
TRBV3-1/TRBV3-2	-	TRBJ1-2	CASSHGTGGNGYTF
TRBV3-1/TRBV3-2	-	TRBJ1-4	CASSSQGGWEKLFF
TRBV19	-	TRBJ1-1	CASSRGVDTEAFF
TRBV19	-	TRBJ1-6	CASSIRAPLESAYNSPLHF
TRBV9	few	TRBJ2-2	CASSLDRGGTGELFF
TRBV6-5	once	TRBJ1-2	CASSLLTGSYGYTF
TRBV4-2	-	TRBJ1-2	CASSQSGSPYGYTF
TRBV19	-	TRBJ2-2	CASSIGLGLATGELFF
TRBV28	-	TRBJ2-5	CASSLGTFGETQYF
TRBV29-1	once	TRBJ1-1	CSVRVANTEAFF
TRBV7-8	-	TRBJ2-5	CASSWDSQETQYF
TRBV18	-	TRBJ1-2	CASSETGPRGYGYTF
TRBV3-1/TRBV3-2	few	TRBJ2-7	CASSLLGYEQYF
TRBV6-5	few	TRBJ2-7	CASQTPGRGGEQYF
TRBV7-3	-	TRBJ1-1	CASSLGTGGAFF
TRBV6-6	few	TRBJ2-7	CASSYSGQGADEQYF
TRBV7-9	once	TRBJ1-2	CASSSTGRGLRMNYGYTF
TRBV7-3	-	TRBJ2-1	CASSSISSNEQFF